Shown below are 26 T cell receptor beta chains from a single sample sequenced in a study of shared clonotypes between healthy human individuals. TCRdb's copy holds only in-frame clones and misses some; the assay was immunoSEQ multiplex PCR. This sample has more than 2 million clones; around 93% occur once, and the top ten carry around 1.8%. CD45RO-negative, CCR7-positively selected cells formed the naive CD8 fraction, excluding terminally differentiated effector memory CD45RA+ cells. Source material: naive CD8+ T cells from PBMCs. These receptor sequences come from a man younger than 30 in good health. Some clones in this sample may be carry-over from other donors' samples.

The CDR3 sequence is CASGHAPWKTYEQYF. The CDR3 DNA is TGTGCCAGCGGTCATGCTCCTTGGAAGACCTACGAGCAGTACTTC. J is TRBJ2-7 and V is TRBV28, with D hard to call. The CDR3 length is 15 residues. Deletions cut 8 bases from V and 2 bases from J, with 19 bases between. The V gene's germline CDR1 is MDHEN and CDR2 SYDVKM.

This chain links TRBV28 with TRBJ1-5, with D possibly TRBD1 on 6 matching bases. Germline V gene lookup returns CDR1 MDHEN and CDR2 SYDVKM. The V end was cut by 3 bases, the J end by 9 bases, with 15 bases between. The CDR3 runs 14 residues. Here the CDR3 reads CASSFLGTTSPQHF. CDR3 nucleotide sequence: TGTGCCAGCAGTTTCCTCGGGACAACTTCGCCCCAGCATTTT. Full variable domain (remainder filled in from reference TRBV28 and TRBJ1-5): DVKVTQSSRYLVKRTGEKVFLECVQDMDHENMFWYRQDPGLGLRLIYFSYDVKMKEKGDIPEGYSVSREKKERFSLILESASTNQTSMYLCASSFLGTTSPQHFGDGTRLSIL.

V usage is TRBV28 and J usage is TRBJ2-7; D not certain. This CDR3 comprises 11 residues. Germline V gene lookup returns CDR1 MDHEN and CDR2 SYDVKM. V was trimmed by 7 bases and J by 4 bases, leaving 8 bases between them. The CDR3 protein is CASIFGYEQYF. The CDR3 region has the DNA TGTGCCAGCATTTTCGGATACGAGCAGTACTTC.

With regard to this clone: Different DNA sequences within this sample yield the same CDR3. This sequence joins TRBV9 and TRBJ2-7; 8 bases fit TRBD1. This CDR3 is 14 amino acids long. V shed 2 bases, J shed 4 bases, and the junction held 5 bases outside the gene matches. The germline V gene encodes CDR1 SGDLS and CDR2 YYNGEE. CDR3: CASSVGTGFYEQYF. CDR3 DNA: TGTGCCAGCAGCGTTGGGACAGGTTTTTACGAGCAGTACTTC.

CDR3: CASSKRGGGSSYNEQFF. In nucleotides, the CDR3 is TGTGCCAGCAGCAAAAGGGGGGGCGGATCCTCCTACAATGAGCAGTTCTTC. The chain links TRBV11-2 to TRBJ2-1, with a weak D call TRBD2 (7 bases). The CDR3 is made up of 17 amino acids. From germline, CDR1 is SGHAT and CDR2 FQNNGV. Trimming shortened V by 5 bases and J by 0 bases, and 17 bases separated the two germline ends.

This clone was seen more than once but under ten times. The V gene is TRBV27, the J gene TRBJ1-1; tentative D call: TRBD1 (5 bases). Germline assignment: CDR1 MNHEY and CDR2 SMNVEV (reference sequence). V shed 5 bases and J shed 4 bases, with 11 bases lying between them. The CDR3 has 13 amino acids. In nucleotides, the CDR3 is TGTGCCAGCAGTCCGGACACCGTCACTGAAGCTTTCTTT. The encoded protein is CASSPDTVTEAFF.

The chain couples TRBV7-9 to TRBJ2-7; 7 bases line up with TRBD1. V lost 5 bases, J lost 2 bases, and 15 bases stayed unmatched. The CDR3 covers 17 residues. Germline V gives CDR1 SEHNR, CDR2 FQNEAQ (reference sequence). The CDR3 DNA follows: TGTGCCAGCAGCCAAATGTCCTCAGACGGGACAGCCTACGAGCAGTACTTC. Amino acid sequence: CASSQMSSDGTAYEQYF.

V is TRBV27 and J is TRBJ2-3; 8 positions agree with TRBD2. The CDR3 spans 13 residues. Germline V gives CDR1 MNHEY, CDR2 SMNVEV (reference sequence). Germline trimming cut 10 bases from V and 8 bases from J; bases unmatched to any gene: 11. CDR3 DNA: TGTGCCACCGGCGGACTAGCTAGAGGTACGCAGTATTTT. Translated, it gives CATGGLARGTQYF.

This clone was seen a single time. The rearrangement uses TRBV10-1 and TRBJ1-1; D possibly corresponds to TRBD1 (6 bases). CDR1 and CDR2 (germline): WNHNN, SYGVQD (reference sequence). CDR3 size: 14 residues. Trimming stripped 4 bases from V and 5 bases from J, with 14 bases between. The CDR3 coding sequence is TGCGCCAGCAGTGGGGCGAGGGGGGGGACTGAAGCTTTCTTT. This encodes CASSGARGGTEAFF.

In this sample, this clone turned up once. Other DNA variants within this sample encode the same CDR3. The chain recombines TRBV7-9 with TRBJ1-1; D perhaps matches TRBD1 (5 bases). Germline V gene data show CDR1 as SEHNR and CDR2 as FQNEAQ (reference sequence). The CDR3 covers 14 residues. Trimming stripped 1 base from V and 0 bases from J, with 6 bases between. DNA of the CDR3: TGTGCCAGCAGCTTAGGACAGATGAACACTGAAGCTTTCTTT. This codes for CASSLGQMNTEAFF.

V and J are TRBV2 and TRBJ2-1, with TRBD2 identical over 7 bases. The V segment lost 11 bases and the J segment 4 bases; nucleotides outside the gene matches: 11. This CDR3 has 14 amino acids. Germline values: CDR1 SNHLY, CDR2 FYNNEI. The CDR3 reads CAQTVAGAYNEQFF. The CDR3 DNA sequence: TGTGCCCAAACCGTGGCGGGAGCTTACAATGAGCAGTTCTTC. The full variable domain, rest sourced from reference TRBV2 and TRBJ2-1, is EPEVTQTPSHQVTQMGQEVILRCVPISNHLYFYWYRQILGQKVEFLVSFYNNEISEKSEIFDDQFSVERPDGSNFTLKIRSTKLEDSAMYFCAQTVAGAYNEQFFGPGTRLTVL.

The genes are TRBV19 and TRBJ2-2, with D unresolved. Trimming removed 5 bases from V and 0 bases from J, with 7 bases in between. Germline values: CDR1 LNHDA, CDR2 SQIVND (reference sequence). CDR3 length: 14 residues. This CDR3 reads CASSGRTNTGELFF. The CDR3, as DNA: TGTGCCAGTAGTGGTAGGACGAACACCGGGGAGCTGTTTTTT.

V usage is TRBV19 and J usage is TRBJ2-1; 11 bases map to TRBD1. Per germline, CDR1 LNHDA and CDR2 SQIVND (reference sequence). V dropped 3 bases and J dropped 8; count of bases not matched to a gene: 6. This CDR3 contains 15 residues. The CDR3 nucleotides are TGTGCCAGTAGTATCGGGACAGGGGGAGAGGATGAGCAGTTCTTC. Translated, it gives CASSIGTGGEDEQFF.

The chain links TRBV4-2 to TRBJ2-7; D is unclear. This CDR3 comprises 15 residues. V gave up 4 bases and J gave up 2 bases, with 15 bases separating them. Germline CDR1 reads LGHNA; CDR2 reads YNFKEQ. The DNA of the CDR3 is TGTGCCAGCAGCCCCATCGGAGTAGGGCCCTACGAGCAGTACTTC. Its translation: CASSPIGVGPYEQYF.

The CDR3, as DNA: TGTGCCAGCAGCTTAGGGGCAGCGTTTAGCTCCTACAATGAGCAGTTCTTC. Translated, it gives CASSLGAAFSSYNEQFF. The V gene is TRBV11-2, the J gene TRBJ2-1; D is unresolved. Germline V gives CDR1 SGHAT, CDR2 FQNNGV. There are 17 residues in the CDR3. Trimming removed 1 base at V and 0 bases at J, with 13 bases between. The full variable domain, rest sourced from reference TRBV11-2 and TRBJ2-1, is EAGVAQSPRYKIIEKRQSVAFWCNPISGHATLYWYQQILGQGPKLLIQFQNNGVVDDSQLPKDRFSAERLKGVDSTLKIQPAKLEDSAVYLCASSLGAAFSSYNEQFFGPGTRLTVL.

The chain's CDR3 is CASSARGTSGRAVELFF. DNA of the CDR3: TGTGCCAGCAGCGCGAGAGGGACTAGCGGGAGGGCCGTGGAGCTGTTTTTT. The chain employs TRBV9 and TRBJ2-2, with 16 bases identical to TRBD2. Germline V gene sequence: CDR1 SGDLS, CDR2 YYNGEE. J gave up 10 bases and V 3 bases, and 9 bases lay outside the gene matches. The CDR3 totals 17 residues.

The CDR3: CASSHITSVQETQYF. In nucleotides, the CDR3 is TGTGCCAGCAGCCATATAACTAGCGTACAAGAGACCCAGTACTTC. The chain combines TRBV11-2 with TRBJ2-5, with 7 nucleotides matching TRBD2. The germline CDR1 and CDR2 sequences are SGHAT and FQNNGV. V dropped 5 bases and J dropped 2; count of bases not matched to a gene: 8. CDR3 length equals 15 residues.

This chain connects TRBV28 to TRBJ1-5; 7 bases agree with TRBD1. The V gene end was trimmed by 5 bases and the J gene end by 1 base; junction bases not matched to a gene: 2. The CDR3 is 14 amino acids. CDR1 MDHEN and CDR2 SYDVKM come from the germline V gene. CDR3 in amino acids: CASSGTASNQPQHF. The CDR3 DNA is TGTGCCAGCAGTGGGACAGCCAGCAATCAGCCCCAGCATTTT.

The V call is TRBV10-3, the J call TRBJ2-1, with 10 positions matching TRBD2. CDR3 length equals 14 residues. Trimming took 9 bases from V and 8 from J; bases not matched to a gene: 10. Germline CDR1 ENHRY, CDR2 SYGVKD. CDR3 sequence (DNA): TGTGCCATTCTCTCTAGCGGGAGTAGCTATGAGCAGTTCTTC. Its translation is CAILSSGSSYEQFF.

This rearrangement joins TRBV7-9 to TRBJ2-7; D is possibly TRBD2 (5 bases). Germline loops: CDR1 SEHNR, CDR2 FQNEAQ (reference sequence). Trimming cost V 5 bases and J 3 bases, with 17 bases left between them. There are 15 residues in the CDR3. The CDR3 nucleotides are TGTGCCAGCAGCCCCGGAGCGGCCGCCTACTACGAGCAGTACTTC. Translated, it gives CASSPGAAAYYEQYF.

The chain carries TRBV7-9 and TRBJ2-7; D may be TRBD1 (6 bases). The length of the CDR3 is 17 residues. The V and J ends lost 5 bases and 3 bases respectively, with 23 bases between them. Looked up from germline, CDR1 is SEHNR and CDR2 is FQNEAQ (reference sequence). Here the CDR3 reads CASSANQGPHRVYEQYF. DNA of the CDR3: TGTGCCAGCAGCGCAAATCAGGGGCCGCACCGCGTCTACGAGCAGTACTTC.

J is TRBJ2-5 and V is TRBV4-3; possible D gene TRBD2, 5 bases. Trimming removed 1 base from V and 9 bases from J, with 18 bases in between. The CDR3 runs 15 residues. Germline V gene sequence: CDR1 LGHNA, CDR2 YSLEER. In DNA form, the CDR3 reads TGCGCCAGCAGCCAAGTCTTGGGCTCGGAAGCGGCCCAGTACTTC. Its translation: CASSQVLGSEAAQYF.

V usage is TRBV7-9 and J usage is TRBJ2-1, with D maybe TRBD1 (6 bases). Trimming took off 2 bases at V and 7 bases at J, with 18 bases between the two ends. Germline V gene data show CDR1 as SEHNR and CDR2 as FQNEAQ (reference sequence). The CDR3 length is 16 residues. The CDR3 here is CASSLLDRPDLNEQFF. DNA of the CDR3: TGTGCCAGCAGCTTATTAGACAGGCCGGATCTGAATGAGCAGTTCTTC.

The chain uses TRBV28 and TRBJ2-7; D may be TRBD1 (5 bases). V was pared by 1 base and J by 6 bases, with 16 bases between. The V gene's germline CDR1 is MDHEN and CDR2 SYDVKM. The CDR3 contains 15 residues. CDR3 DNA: TGTGCCAGCAGTTTATCCTGGTCAGGGAAGGGCGAGCAGTACTTC. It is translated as CASSLSWSGKGEQYF.

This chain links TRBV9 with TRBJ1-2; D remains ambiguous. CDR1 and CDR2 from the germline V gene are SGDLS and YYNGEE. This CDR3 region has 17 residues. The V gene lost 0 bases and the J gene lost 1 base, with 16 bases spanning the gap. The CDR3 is CASSVANLPGLNYGYTF. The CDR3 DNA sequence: TGTGCCAGCAGCGTAGCTAATTTGCCAGGCCTTAACTATGGCTACACCTTC.

CDR3 coding DNA: TGTGCCAGCAGTTTATATACGCGGAATCAGCCCCAGCATTTT. As protein: CASSLYTRNQPQHF. The rearrangement joins TRBV28 to TRBJ1-5, with D uncertain. The germline V gene has CDR1 MDHEN and CDR2 SYDVKM. V lost 1 base and J lost 4, with 8 bases in between. The CDR3 is 14 residues long. Based on the CDR3 plus reference TRBV28 and TRBJ1-5, the full variable domain is DVKVTQSSRYLVKRTGEKVFLECVQDMDHENMFWYRQDPGLGLRLIYFSYDVKMKEKGDIPEGYSVSREKKERFSLILESASTNQTSMYLCASSLYTRNQPQHFGDGTRLSIL.